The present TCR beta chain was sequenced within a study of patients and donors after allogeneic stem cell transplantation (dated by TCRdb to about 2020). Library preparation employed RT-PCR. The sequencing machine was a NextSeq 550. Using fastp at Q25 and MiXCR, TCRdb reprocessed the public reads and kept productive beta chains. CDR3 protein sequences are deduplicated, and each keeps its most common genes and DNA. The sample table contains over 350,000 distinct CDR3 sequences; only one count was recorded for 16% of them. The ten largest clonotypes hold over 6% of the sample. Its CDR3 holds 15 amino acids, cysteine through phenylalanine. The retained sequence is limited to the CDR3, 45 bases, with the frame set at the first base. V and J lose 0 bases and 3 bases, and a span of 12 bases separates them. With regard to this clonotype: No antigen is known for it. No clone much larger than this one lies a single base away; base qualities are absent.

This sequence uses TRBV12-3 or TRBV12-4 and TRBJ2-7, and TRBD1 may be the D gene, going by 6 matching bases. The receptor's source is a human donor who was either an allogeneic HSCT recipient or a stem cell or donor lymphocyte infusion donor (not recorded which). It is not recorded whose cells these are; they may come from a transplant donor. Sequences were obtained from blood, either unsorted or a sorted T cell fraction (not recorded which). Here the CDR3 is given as CASSLALRGLYEQYF. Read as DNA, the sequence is TGTGCCAGCAGTTTAGCGCTCAGGGGCCTCTACGAGCAGTACTTC.